The 11 T cell receptor beta chains below were found in one sample sequenced in a study of human T cells and chemical hapten exposure. Time point defined: pre-sensitization, week 0. Described treatment: therapeutic diphenylcyclopropenone sensitization with weekly scalp DPC. Each CDR3 protein is one row after TCRdb ran MiXCR on the RACE reads. The sample carries a few hundred thousand distinct CDR3 sequences, around 5.5% recorded once. This sample comprised whole blood, obtained in connection with sensitization to the hapten diphenylcyclopropenone (DPC). The receptors stem from a woman between 18 and 29 years old with alopecia areata. Some clones in this sample may be carry-over from other donors' samples.

This clonotype was seen a few times. The genes are TRBV27 and TRBJ2-7; D remains ambiguous. In germline, CDR1 is MNHEY, CDR2 SMNVEV (reference sequence). V was clipped by 6 bases and J by 2 bases, with 11 bases between them. This CDR3 is 13 amino acids long. CDR3 coding DNA: TGTGCCAGCAGCGGTTTGGCCACCTACGAGCAGTACTTC. Its translation is CASSGLATYEQYF.

This clonotype occurred many times. The chain joins TRBV7-2 to TRBJ1-5; 8 bases are a match to TRBD1. The CDR3 runs 15 residues. CDR1 is SGHTA and CDR2 is FQGNSA in the germline V gene. The junction had 7 bases not matched to a gene; V was cut back by 5 bases and J by 4 bases. CDR3 bases: TGTGCCAGCAGCGCCCAGGGGGCGCTAAATCAGCCCCAGCATTTT. It translates to CASSAQGALNQPQHF.

This chain uses TRBV10-3 with TRBJ1-1; D not certain. Germline lookup yields CDR1 ENHRY and CDR2 SYGVKD. The CDR3 is 13 amino acids. The germline V and J ends were trimmed by 7 bases and 4 bases, with 13 bases remaining between them. CDR3 in amino acids: CAIKENVRTEAFF. CDR3 in DNA: TGTGCCATCAAAGAAAATGTTCGCACTGAAGCTTTCTTT.

This clonotype came up a few times. The chain is built from TRBV20-1 and TRBJ1-2; 7 positions agree with TRBD1. CDR3 length equals 17 residues. Trimming at V came to 1 base and at J to 0 bases, leaving 11 bases not matched to a gene. Looked up from germline, CDR1 is DFQATT and CDR2 is SNEGSKA (reference sequence). The CDR3 loop reads CSARVLGTANSNYGYTF. CDR3 nucleotide sequence: TGCAGTGCTAGAGTTTTGGGGACAGCAAATTCTAACTATGGCTACACCTTC.

This clonotype was seen repeatedly, ten times or more. The V call is TRBV6-2 or TRBV6-3, the J call TRBJ1-5; D is uncertain. The CDR3 covers 13 residues. V lost 0 bases and J lost 4, with 4 bases in between. CDR1 and CDR2 (germline): MNHEY, SVGEGT. CDR3: CASSYSVNQPQHF. CDR3 sequence (DNA): TGTGCCAGCAGTTACTCGGTGAATCAGCCCCAGCATTTT.

This clonotype has a count of ten or more. V and J are TRBV27 and TRBJ1-2, with D perhaps matching TRBD1 (6 bases). V dropped 8 bases and J dropped 8 bases, with 15 bases sitting between them. The CDR3 has 12 amino acids. Germline CDR1 reads MNHEY; CDR2 reads SMNVEV (reference sequence). The CDR3 here is CASGQGPGGYTF. The CDR3 coding sequence is TGTGCCAGCGGTCAGGGGCCCGGAGGCTACACCTTC.

The rearrangement uses TRBV7-3 and TRBJ1-1; a weak D match, TRBD1 (5 bases). The CDR3 consists of 13 residues. Germline CDR1 SGHTA, CDR2 FQGTGA. Trimming took off 2 bases at V and 7 bases at J, with 11 bases between the two ends. In DNA, the CDR3 is TGTGCCAGCAGCTTAGTTCTTCAGGGTGAAGCTTTCTTT. Protein: CASSLVLQGEAFF.

As DNA, the CDR3 is TGTGCCAGCAGCCAAGATGACCAGGGGCCAAACATTCAGTACTTC. Protein: CASSQDDQGPNIQYF. The chain links TRBV4-2 to TRBJ2-4, with D possibly being TRBD1 (6 bases). The germline V gene encodes CDR1 LGHNA and CDR2 YNFKEQ. V was pared by 0 bases and J by 6 bases, with 12 bases between. CDR3 size: 15 residues.

The sample holds a few counts of this clonotype. The V call is TRBV18, the J call TRBJ1-5, with unresolved D. From germline, CDR1 is KGHSH and CDR2 LQKENI. Trimming removed 2 bases from V and 2 bases from J, with 13 bases in between. The length of the CDR3 is 16 residues. CDR3 sequence (DNA): TGTGCCAGCTCACCATCGCCGAAGAGTGGCAATCAGCCCCAGCATTTT. Translating gives CASSPSPKSGNQPQHF.

This clonotype came up a few times. The chain employs TRBV6-5 and TRBJ1-5; 8 nucleotides agree with TRBD1. Germline assignment: CDR1 MNHEY and CDR2 SVGAGI. The CDR3 sequence is 13 residues long. The trim removed 6 bases at V and 5 bases at J, leaving 3 bases unmatched. CDR3 sequence: CASRGQGYQPQHF. The DNA for the CDR3 is TGTGCCAGCAGAGGACAGGGCTATCAGCCCCAGCATTTT.

V gene TRBV6-2 or TRBV6-3 combines with J gene TRBJ2-1; D ambiguous. The CDR3 loop spans 15 amino acids. CDR1 is MNHEY and CDR2 is SVGEGT in the germline V gene. The V end was cut by 1 base, the J end by 6 bases, with 13 bases between. CDR3 coding DNA: TGTGCCAGCAGTTACTTAGACCCCCGAGCCAATGAGCAGTTCTTC. This codes for CASSYLDPRANEQFF.